This entry features one TCR beta chain sequence. In this sample, this clonotype turned up many times. Its antigen target is currently unknown. Base qualities are missing; no much larger clone stands one base away. These data originate in a study of T cells in Graves' hyperthyroidism and ophthalmopathy (dated by TCRdb to 2018 to 2020). General notes on the study: Peripheral blood samples were taken at the time of initial diagnosis, prior to any treatment. Thyroid tissue and blood T-cell repertoires from several Graves' hyperthyroidism patients were also compared in the study. The roughly 91 discovery patients were randomly divided into training and test sets at a 7:3 ratio. The paper describes TCR Vbeta CDR3 sequencing of 135 peripheral blood samples, made up of about 40 ophthalmopathy patients, over 70 hyperthyroidism patients and 17 progressor patients. After blood sampling, hyperthyroidism patients were treated with methimazole at a starting dose of 30 mg daily, and ophthalmopathy patients were treated with high-dose intravenous methylprednisolone. An independent validation cohort of around 19 hyperthyroidism patients and 17 patients who later progressed to ophthalmopathy tested prospective prediction of ophthalmopathy. A discovery cohort of about 96 patients, 43 with Graves' ophthalmopathy and under 60 with stable Graves' hyperthyroidism, was used to find distinguishing TCR V-J signatures. Results and caveats for the whole study, not just this receptor: No statistical method was used to fix the sample size in advance, and group allocation was not hidden from the investigators. In validation, the model predicted progression to ophthalmopathy a median of about 6 months before onset, with roughly 71% sensitivity and just under 75% specificity. Most expanded thyroid clonotypes (frequency above 0.001) were also detected in blood, suggesting blood repertoires may reflect thyroid immune responses. A model built on a 13 V-J signature distinguished ophthalmopathy from stable hyperthyroidism, reaching 85% to 90% sensitivity and 81.08% specificity in cross-validation and 80%/75% in testing.

Stable Graves' hyperthyroidism was defined as no progression to ophthalmopathy during 18 months of follow-up. The hyperthyroidism patients were between 18 and 65 years old and newly diagnosed, with a disease duration of less than 2 months. Exclusion was applied to patients with uncontrolled infections, other autoimmune diseases, pregnancy or lactation. Diagnoses were based on clinical symptoms, serum thyroxine and TRAb, thyroid ultrasound and orbital computed tomography. PBMCs were separated from approximately 10 ml of fresh peripheral blood using Ficoll-Paque density gradient centrifugation. Total RNA was extracted with Trizol reagent, and quality was checked on an Agilent 2100 Bioanalyzer. CDR1 SGHTA and CDR2 FQGNSA were looked up in the germline V gene. The junction shows trimming of 0 bases on V and 3 bases on J, and the gene matches do not reach 7 bases of it. The CDR3 contains 17 residues, cysteine and phenylalanine counted. The sequence is cut down to CDR3 DNA, 51 bases in frame from base 1.

The TCR beta CDR3 regions were amplified from RNA transcripts. The TCR CDR3 was subjected to a first round of RT-PCR using the HTBI primer set and the Qiagen OneStep RT-PCR kit. The libraries were constructed in a second round of multiplex PCR and then size-selected and purified. Paired-end sequencing of the libraries was performed with 100 bp reads on an Illumina HiSeq2000. Per the original workflow: SOAPnuke was used to process the raw data, throwing out any read that contained adapters or uncalled bases, had a mean Phred below 15, or lacked an exact constant-primer or identifier match. High-quality paired reads were merged with COPE v1.2.5, and unique nucleotide sequences were defined as clonotypes. MiTCR v1.1 was used to align clonotypes to the IMGT TRBV, TRBD and TRBJ reference segments. Analysis was restricted to V-J combinations with a frequency above 0.0001, which covered 98% to 99.2% of repertoires. A TCS score was defined as the ratio of F50 (clonal expansion) to E x V (chaos), with BLOSUM62-based TCRdist applied between CDR3 peptides within each V-J. Welch's t-statistics and random forest reduced 500 to 650 V-J features to about 12, which were used in a naive Bayes classifier (R e1071). Through fastp at Q25 and MiXCR, TCRdb rebuilt clones from the public reads, retaining in-frame beta chains. Entries that share a CDR3 protein sequence are merged under the most common genes and DNA. TCRdb's processing, not the study's, gives the V and J calls here. This sample is represented by around 350,000 distinct CDR3 sequences; approximately 19% of them were singletons. The ten largest account for roughly 3.5% of the sample.

The sample was blood. The chain is encoded by TRBV7-2 joined to TRBJ2-5, and 10 junction bases match TRBD2. This clonotype originated in a young woman with Graves' hyperthyroidism. The base sequence is TGTGCCAGCAGCTTAGCCCTGGTACTAGCGGGGAAAGAGACCCAGTACTTC. It specifies CASSLALVLAGKETQYF.